This passage covers 5 T cell receptor beta chains from one sample sequenced in a study of blood T cell repertoires in COVID-19 (dated by TCRdb to about 2020). Preparation of the library involved the immunoSEQ multiplex PCR assay. What TCRdb holds here is the immuneACCESS table cut down to in-frame rearrangements. Part of the clones is not present; checked against another copy, under half of the missing clones reflect an unresolved V gene, and the others are unexplained. This sample has 230,000 or so clones in its table, and around 89% of those were observed once. About 2% of the sample goes to the ten largest clones. Sequenced: peripheral blood. The source of these receptors is a woman between 55 and 75 years old with COVID-19, enrolled during active disease.

The V call is TRBV5-6, the J call TRBJ2-3; D unclear. The CDR3 runs to 15 residues. CDR1 SGHDT and CDR2 YYEEEE come from the germline V gene. V shed 0 bases and J shed 2 bases, with 10 bases lying between them. CDR3 nucleotide sequence: TGTGCCAGCAGCTTGGGGGTCAGGTTCACAGATACGCAGTATTTT. This encodes CASSLGVRFTDTQYF. The complete variable domain, with remaining parts taken from reference TRBV5-6 and TRBJ2-3, reads DAGVTQSPTHLIKTRGQQVTLRCSPKSGHDTVSWYQQALGQGPQFIFQYYEEEERQRGNFPDRFSGHQFPNYSSELNVNALLLGDSALYLCASSLGVRFTDTQYFGPGTRLTVL.

This clone was recorded only once. The chain links TRBV7-2 to TRBJ2-3; 7 bases fit TRBD1. CDR3 length: 15 residues. Germline V CDR1 and CDR2: SGHTA, FQGNSA. J was trimmed by 1 base and V by 4 bases; bases with no gene match: 5. The CDR3 DNA is TGTGCCAGCAGCTCTAGAGGACAGGGCACAGATACGCAGTATTTT. Its translation: CASSSRGQGTDTQYF.

This clone has just a few counts. The chain combines TRBV5-6 with TRBJ1-2; TRBD1 is a possible D gene (6 bases). The length of the CDR3 is 14 residues. Germline V gives CDR1 SGHDT, CDR2 YYEEEE. The V gene lost 4 bases and the J gene lost 5 bases, with 15 bases spanning the gap. The CDR3 DNA is TGTGCCAGCAGCGAAACAGGGCTTGGGTATGGCTACACCTTC. This sequence encodes CASSETGLGYGYTF.

The count of this clone is one. This chain links TRBV3-1 (or the pseudogene TRBV3-2) with TRBJ1-1; weak D call: TRBD1 (6 bases). The CDR3 extends over 14 amino acids. Germline lookup yields CDR1 LGHDT and CDR2 YNNKEL (reference sequence). The V and J ends lost 4 bases and 5 bases respectively, with 14 bases between them. CDR3: CASSLREGETEAFF. For the CDR3, the DNA is TGTGCCAGCAGCCTCCGCGAGGGGGAAACTGAAGCTTTCTTT.

The chain is built from TRBV6-6 and TRBJ1-5; D gene ambiguous. Germline V gene lookup returns CDR1 MNHNY and CDR2 SVGAGI (reference sequence). The CDR3 runs 13 residues. V lost 2 bases and J lost 9, with 11 bases in between. The CDR3 is CASSYEPRWPQHF. The CDR3 coding sequence is TGTGCCAGCAGTTACGAGCCTAGATGGCCCCAGCATTTT.